This T cell receptor (beta chain) was recorded in a study of siplizumab effects on memory and regulatory T cells. Study-level results: No naive or memory phenotype could be assigned to roughly 80-95% of proliferating clones.

Sequenced by immunoSEQ multiplex PCR; TCRdb stores in-frame clones only, minus some. The sample gives tens of thousands of clones, over 65% of which show up once; 3.8% is in the top ten. This CDR3 is built from 13 residues. The trim removed 7 bases at V and 4 bases at J, leaving 6 bases unmatched. Per the germline V gene, CDR1 is SNHLY and CDR2 is FYNNEI. With respect to this clone: Its matching antigen is unknown.

Material: memory CD4+ T cells sorted from blood. This TCR was recovered from a human donor in good health. The gene calls are TRBV2 and TRBJ2-7, with 8 bases aligning to TRBD1. The CDR3 here is CASKAGGEYEQYF. Written as DNA, the CDR3 is TGTGCCAGCAAGGCAGGGGGCGAGTACGAGCAGTACTTC.